The sequence of this TCR beta chain was determined in a study of blood T cell repertoires in COVID-19. The wider study: Acute and convalescent COVID-19 samples came from the United States, Italy and Spain. PBMCs, B-cell-depleted T cells, or T cells provided the cDNA or gDNA that made up the material.

Seattle participants joined during active infection and were tracked over time. Libraries were prepared by immunoSEQ multiplex PCR; TCRdb keeps only in-frame clonotypes and omits some of them. The sample has some 290,000 clones, 90% seen once. This CDR3 contains 14 residues. Germline-derived CDR1 and CDR2 are SGHTA and FQGNSA. The ends were cut back, 1 base at V and 8 bases at J, with 12 bases in the middle. The rearrangement links TRBV7-2 to TRBJ1-5; D unresolved. This TCR came from a middle-aged woman with COVID-19, enrolled during active disease. The sequencing input was peripheral blood. CDR3 residues: CASSLGLFGKPQHF. In DNA, the CDR3 is TGTGCCAGCAGCTTAGGATTATTCGGGAAGCCCCAGCATTTT.